This T cell receptor (beta chain) was captured in a study of blood T cell repertoires in COVID-19. Repertoires were generated with immunoSEQ multiplex PCR, while TCRdb's copy carries only in-frame clones and drops some. The sample records approximately 57,000 clones, roughly 82% being singletons. V was pared by 2 bases and J by 1 base, with 0 bases of the junction left unmatched. Germline CDR1 LNHDA, CDR2 SQIVND (reference sequence). This CDR3 is 14 amino acids long. The material sequenced was peripheral blood. V and J are TRBV19 and TRBJ1-1; 8 bases match TRBD1. This receptor was identified in a woman at least 80 years old with acute or convalescent COVID-19. CDR3 nucleotide sequence: TGTGCCAGTAGTATAACAGGGGGGAACACTGAAGCTTTCTTT. Protein: CASSITGGNTEAFF.